The rows below give T cell receptor beta chains drawn from one sample of a study of cytomegalovirus exposure and HLA in healthy donors. TCRdb's copy holds only in-frame clones and misses some; the assay was immunoSEQ multiplex PCR. The sample yields approximately 110,000 clones, 67% seen once. The sample consisted of PBMCs. Receptors were obtained from a man between 18 and 35 years old in good health and CMV-seropositive. The CDR3 runs from the conserved cysteine through the conserved F or W. Size is stated for part of the rows, as once, few or many counts, or as a class when the clone is expanded.

TRBV7-6	TRBJ2-1	-	CASSLGRGGNEQFF
TRBV23-1	TRBJ2-1	few	CANHGTILDGGEQFF
TRBV5-1	TRBJ2-5	-	CASSATPGGQETQYF
TRBV27	TRBJ2-5	-	CASSFLAGARTQYF
TRBV5-4	TRBJ1-2	-	CASSLRTGQNYGYTF
TRBV19	TRBJ1-6	-	CASSIEDRDNSPLHF
TRBV15	TRBJ2-5	-	CATSRPGHTQETQYF
TRBV30	TRBJ1-2	-	CAWSQSGTGDHGYTF
TRBV6-5	TRBJ2-7	-	CASARTGSNEQYF
TRBV28	TRBJ2-3	-	CASGTRGGLGTDTQYF
TRBV5-1	TRBJ2-3	-	CASRTGSTDTQYF
TRBV11-2	TRBJ2-3	-	CASSLGSSLSTDTQYF
TRBV5-6	TRBJ2-2	-	CASSFEPTNTGELFF
TRBV4-2	TRBJ2-1	-	CASSQDGGAPYNEQFF
TRBV15	TRBJ2-3	-	CATSPIRGTTDTQYF
TRBV6-1	TRBJ1-2	-	CASSETGDGYTF
TRBV5-4	TRBJ1-1	-	CASRLDRAVNVGAEAFF
TRBV6-5	TRBJ2-2	-	CASRRYRSTGELFF
TRBV6-5	TRBJ1-2	-	CASSYAGTVGDYGYTF
TRBV2	TRBJ1-1	few	CASRMRTEAFF
TRBV6-6	TRBJ2-6	-	CASSLVVNAGANVLTF
TRBV29-1	TRBJ2-1	-	CSVADVGQFYNEQFF
TRBV30	TRBJ2-7	few	CAWSFSYEQYF
TRBV19	TRBJ2-2	-	CASSIWGDTGELFF
TRBV28	TRBJ2-3	-	CASSPPTDTQYF
TRBV18	TRBJ1-6	once	CASSQIDRNSPLHF
TRBV2	TRBJ2-1	few	CASSEGGWARDNEQFF
TRBV18	TRBJ1-2	-	CASSPRTGSDGYTF
TRBV4-1	TRBJ2-7	-	CASSPSGAYEQYF
TRBV25-1	TRBJ2-1	-	CASSDGGQGGYNEQFF
TRBV7-8	TRBJ1-1	-	CASSSSLRGLNTEAFF
TRBV9	TRBJ1-5	-	CASSTDRGGNNQPQHF
TRBV28	TRBJ1-4	few	CASSSGKLFF
TRBV6-5	TRBJ1-3	-	CASSYSYGNTIYF
TRBV5-1	TRBJ1-2	once	CASRVGQGNYGYTF
TRBV10-3	TRBJ2-2	-	CATRDLVGGGNTGELFF
TRBV5-6	TRBJ1-4	-	CASSPRLTATNEKLFF
TRBV2	TRBJ1-6	few	CASSRDRGSPLHF
TRBV2	TRBJ2-5	few	CASSGTSGYQETQYF
TRBV7-9	TRBJ1-6	few	CASTQIRSGGADSPLHF
TRBV6-5	TRBJ2-2	medium-sized	CASSYIGANTGELFF
TRBV11-2	TRBJ2-4	-	CASSLTDRVLVKNIQYF
TRBV28	TRBJ1-2	-	CASSKDRTGYTF
TRBV18	TRBJ1-2	-	CASSPPGQAGYGYTF
TRBV4-2	TRBJ1-2	once	CASSQDRVNNYGYTF
TRBV29-1	TRBJ2-1	-	CSVVKGAGEQFF
TRBV19	TRBJ1-1	few	CASSQTGSTEAFF
TRBV19	TRBJ1-5	-	CASSPRGRPSNQPQHF
TRBV7-7	TRBJ2-5	few	CASSRQYQETQYF
TRBV28	TRBJ2-5	-	CASRPPRDRGYQETQYF
TRBV6-1	TRBJ2-3	few	CASSATGDTDTQYF
TRBV5-1	TRBJ2-1	-	CASSPGLGVYNEQFF
TRBV5-4	TRBJ2-3	-	CASSLSGGSTDTQYF
TRBV5-6	TRBJ1-2	-	CASSYPEDSKYGYTF
TRBV5-4	TRBJ1-4	-	CASSTGLLNEKLFF
TRBV2	TRBJ1-5	-	CASQGTSNQPQHF
TRBV7-9	TRBJ1-6	-	CASSLDSLPGSPLHF